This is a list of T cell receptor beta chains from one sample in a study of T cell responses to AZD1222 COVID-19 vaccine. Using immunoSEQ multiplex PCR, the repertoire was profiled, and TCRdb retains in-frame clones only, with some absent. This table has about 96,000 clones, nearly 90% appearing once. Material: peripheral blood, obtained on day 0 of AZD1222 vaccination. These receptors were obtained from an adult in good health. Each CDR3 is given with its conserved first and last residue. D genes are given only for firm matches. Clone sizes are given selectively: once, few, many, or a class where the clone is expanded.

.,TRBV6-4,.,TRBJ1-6,CASNTRGDSSYNSPLHF,TGTGCCAGCAACACGCGAGGGGATAGCTCCTATAATTCACCCCTCCACTTT
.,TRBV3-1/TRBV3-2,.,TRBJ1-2,CASSQTDSLNYGYTF,TGTGCCAGCAGCCAAACGGACAGTCTTAACTATGGCTACACCTTC
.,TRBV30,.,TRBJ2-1,CAWSVGTNEQFF,TGTGCCTGGAGTGTAGGGACAAATGAGCAGTTCTTC
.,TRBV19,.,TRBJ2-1,CASSTRQLDEQFF,TGTGCCAGTAGTACCCGACAACTCGATGAGCAGTTCTTC
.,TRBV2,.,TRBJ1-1,CASSIQAGGTEAFF,TGTGCCAGCAGTATCCAAGCGGGAGGCACTGAAGCTTTCTTT
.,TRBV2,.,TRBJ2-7,CASSAYEQYF,TGTGCCAGCAGTGCGTACGAGCAGTACTTC
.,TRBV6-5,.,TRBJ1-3,CASRPRYSGNTIYF,TGTGCCAGCAGGCCTCGTTACTCTGGAAACACCATATATTTT
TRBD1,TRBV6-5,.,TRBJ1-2,CASTQQGGGYGYTF,TGTGCCAGCACCCAACAGGGGGGCGGCTATGGCTACACCTTC
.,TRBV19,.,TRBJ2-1,CASSPWLGVHEQFF,TGTGCCAGTAGCCCTTGGTTGGGTGTGCATGAGCAGTTCTTC
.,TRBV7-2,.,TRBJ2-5,CASSLGGYSQETQYF,TGTGCCAGCAGCTTAGGAGGGTACTCTCAAGAGACCCAGTACTTC
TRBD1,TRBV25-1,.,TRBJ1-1,CASSEWGRGAFF,TGTGCCAGCAGTGAATGGGGCAGGGGGGCTTTCTTT
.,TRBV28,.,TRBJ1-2,CASSLTKSYTF,TGTGCCAGCAGTTTGACCAAAAGCTACACCTTC
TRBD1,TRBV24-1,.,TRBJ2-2,CATSEVGQGPTGELFF,TGTGCCACCAGTGAAGTGGGACAGGGGCCCACCGGGGAGCTGTTTTTT
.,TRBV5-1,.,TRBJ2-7,CASSLGGSREQYF,TGCGCCAGCAGCTTGGGAGGAAGTCGCGAGCAGTACTTC
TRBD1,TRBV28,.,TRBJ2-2,CASSSIGGADTGELFF,TGTGCCAGCAGTTCAATAGGGGGCGCCGACACCGGGGAGCTGTTTTTT
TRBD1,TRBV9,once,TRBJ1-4,CASSAEQGAGEKLFF,TGTGCCAGCAGCGCCGAACAGGGGGCTGGAGAAAAACTGTTTTTT
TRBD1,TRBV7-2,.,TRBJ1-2,CASSLTGGVYGYTF,TGTGCCAGCAGCCTCACAGGGGGAGTCTATGGCTACACCTTC